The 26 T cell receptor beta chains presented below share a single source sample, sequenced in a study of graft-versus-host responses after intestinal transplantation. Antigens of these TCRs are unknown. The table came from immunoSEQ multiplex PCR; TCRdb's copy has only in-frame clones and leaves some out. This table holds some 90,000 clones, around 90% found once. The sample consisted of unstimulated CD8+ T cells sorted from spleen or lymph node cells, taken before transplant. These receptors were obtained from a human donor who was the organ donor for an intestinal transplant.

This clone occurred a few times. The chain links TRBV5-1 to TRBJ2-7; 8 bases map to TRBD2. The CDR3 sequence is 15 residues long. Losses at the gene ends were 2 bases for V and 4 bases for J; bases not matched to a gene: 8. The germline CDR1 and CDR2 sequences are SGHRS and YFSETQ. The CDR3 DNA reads TGCGCCAGCAGCTTCTTAGCGGGGCCTTTATACGAGCAGTACTTC. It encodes CASSFLAGPLYEQYF.

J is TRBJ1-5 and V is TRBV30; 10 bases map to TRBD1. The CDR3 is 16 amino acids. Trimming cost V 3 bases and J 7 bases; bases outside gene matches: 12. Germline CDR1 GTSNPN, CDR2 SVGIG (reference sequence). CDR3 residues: CAWSDFGTGEDQPQHF. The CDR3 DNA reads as TGTGCCTGGAGCGATTTCGGGACAGGGGAAGACCAGCCCCAGCATTTT.

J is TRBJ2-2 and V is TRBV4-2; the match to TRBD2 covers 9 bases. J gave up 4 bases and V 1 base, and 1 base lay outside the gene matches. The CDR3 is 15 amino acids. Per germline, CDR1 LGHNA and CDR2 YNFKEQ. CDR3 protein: CASSQGGGGTGELFF. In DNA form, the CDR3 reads TGTGCCAGCAGCCAAGGCGGGGGGGGCACCGGGGAGCTGTTTTTT.

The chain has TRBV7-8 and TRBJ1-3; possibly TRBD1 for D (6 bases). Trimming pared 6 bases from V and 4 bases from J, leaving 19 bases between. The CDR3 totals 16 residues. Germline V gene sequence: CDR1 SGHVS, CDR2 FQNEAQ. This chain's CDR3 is CASSKIAGESGNTIYF. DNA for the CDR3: TGTGCCAGCAGTAAGATCGCAGGGGAATCAGGAAACACCATATATTTT.

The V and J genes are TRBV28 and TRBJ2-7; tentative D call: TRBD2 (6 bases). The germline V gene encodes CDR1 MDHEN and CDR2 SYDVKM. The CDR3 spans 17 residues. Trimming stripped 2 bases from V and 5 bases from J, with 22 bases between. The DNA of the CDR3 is TGTGCCAGCAGTTTACCACAGTTTAGGTCGGGGGTTGACGAGCAGTACTTC. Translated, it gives CASSLPQFRSGVDEQYF.

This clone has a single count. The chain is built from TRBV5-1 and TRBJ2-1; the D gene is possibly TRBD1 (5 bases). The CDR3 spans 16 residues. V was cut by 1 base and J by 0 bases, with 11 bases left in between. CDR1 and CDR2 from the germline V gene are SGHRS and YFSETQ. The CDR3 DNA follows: TGCGCCAGCAGCTTGATGGGGCCGAGCTCCTACAATGAGCAGTTCTTC. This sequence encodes CASSLMGPSSYNEQFF.

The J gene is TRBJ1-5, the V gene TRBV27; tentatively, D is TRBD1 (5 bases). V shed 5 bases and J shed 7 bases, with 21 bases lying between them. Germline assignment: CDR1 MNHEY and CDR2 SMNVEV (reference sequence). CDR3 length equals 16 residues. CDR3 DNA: TGTGCCAGCAGTCCCCTCCAGGGCGGGGCGAGGCAGCCCCAGCATTTT. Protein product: CASSPLQGGARQPQHF.

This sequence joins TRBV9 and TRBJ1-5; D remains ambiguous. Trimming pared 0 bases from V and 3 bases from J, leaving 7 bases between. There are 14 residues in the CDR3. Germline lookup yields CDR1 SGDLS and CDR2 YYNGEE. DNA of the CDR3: TGTGCCAGCAGCGTAGTACAGAACAATCAGCCCCAGCATTTT. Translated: CASSVVQNNQPQHF.

The CDR3 DNA is TGTGCCAGCAGTTTTTCTACCCTGGGACAGGGGGCTCAATTCTCCTACAATGAGCAGTTCTTC. Translating it yields CASSFSTLGQGAQFSYNEQFF. The V and J genes are TRBV27 and TRBJ2-1; 12 bases align to TRBD1. The CDR3 is 21 amino acids. Germline loops: CDR1 MNHEY, CDR2 SMNVEV (reference sequence). With 3 bases clipped from V and 0 bases from J, the junction kept 15 bases outside the gene matches.

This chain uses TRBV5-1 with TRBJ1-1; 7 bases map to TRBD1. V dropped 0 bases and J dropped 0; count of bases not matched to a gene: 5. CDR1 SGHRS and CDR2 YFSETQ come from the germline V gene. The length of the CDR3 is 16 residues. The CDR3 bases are TGCGCCAGCAGCTTGGGACGCCAGGGGGTGAACACTGAAGCTTTCTTT. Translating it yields CASSLGRQGVNTEAFF.

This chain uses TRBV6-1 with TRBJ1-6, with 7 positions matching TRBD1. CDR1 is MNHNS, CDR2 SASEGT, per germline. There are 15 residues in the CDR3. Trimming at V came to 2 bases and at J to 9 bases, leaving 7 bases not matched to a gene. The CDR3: CASSETTGSGSPLHF. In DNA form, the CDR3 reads TGTGCCAGCAGTGAAACGACAGGGAGCGGTTCACCCCTCCACTTT.

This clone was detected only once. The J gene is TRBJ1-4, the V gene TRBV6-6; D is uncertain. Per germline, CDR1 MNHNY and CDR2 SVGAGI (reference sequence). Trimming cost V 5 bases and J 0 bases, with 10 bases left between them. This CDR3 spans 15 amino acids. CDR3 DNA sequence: TGTGCCAGCAGTGGAGACCGGGCAACTAATGAAAAACTGTTTTTT. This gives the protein CASSGDRATNEKLFF.

Here the CDR3 reads CASSSLSNQPQHF. The CDR3 DNA reads as TGTGCCAGCAGTTCCCTTAGCAATCAGCCCCAGCATTTT. The J gene is TRBJ1-5, the V gene TRBV6-5; D is ambiguous. Germline V lookup: CDR1 MNHEY, CDR2 SVGAGI. The germline V and J ends were trimmed by 4 bases and 0 bases, with 4 bases remaining between them. The CDR3 extends over 13 amino acids.

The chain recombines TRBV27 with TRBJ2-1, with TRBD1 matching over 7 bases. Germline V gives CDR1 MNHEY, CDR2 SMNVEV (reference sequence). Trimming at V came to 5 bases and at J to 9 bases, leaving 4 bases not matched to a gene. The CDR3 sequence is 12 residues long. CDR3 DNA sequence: TGTGCCAGCAGTCTCCGGACAGGTGAGCAGTTCTTC. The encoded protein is CASSLRTGEQFF.

The chain's CDR3 is CASSQSGTQAYEQYF. In DNA, the CDR3 is TGTGCCAGCAGCCAATCCGGGACACAAGCCTACGAGCAGTACTTC. This chain links TRBV9 with TRBJ2-7, with D maybe TRBD1 (6 bases). V lost 4 bases and J 2 bases, leaving 16 bases between the germline ends. CDR1 is SGDLS and CDR2 is YYNGEE in the germline V gene. This CDR3 spans 15 amino acids.

DNA for the CDR3: TGTGCCAGCAGTTTTCCCACCACTTCCTCCGGGACTAGTAGTTCCTACGAGCAGTACTTC. Encoded protein: CASSFPTTSSGTSSSYEQYF. This chain connects TRBV28 to TRBJ2-7; 8 positions agree with TRBD2. The CDR3 totals 20 residues. CDR1 is MDHEN, CDR2 SYDVKM, per germline. The trim removed 3 bases at V and 1 base at J, leaving 20 bases unmatched.

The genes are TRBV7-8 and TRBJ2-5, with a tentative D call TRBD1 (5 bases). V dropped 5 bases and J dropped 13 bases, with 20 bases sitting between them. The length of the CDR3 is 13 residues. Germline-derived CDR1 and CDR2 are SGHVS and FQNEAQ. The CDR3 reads CASSPDPYSGRYF. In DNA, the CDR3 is TGTGCCAGCAGCCCCGACCCTTACTCAGGGCGGTACTTC.

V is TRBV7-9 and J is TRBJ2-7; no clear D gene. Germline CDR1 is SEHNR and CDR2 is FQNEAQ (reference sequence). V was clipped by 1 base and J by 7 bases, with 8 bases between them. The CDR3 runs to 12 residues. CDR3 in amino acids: CASSLGAREQYF. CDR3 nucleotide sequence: TGTGCCAGCAGCTTAGGGGCACGAGAGCAGTACTTC. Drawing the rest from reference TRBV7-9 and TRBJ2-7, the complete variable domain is DTGVSQNPRHKITKRGQNVTFRCDPISEHNRLYWYRQTLGQGPEFLTYFQNEAQLEKSRLLSDRFSAERPKGSFSTLEIQRTEQGDSAMYLCASSLGAREQYFGPGTRLTVT.

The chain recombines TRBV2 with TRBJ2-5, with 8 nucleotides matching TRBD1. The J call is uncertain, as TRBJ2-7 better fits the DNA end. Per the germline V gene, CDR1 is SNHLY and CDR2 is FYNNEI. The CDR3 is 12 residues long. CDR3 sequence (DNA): TGTGCCCTACAGGGGGGAACCTACGAGCAGTACTTC. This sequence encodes CALQGGTYEQYF.

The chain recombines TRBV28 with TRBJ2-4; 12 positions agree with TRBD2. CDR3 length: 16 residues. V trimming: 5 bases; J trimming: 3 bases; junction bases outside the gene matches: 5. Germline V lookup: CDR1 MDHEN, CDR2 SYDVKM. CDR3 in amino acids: CASSRLAGDYKNIQYF. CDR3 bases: TGTGCCAGCAGTCGACTAGCGGGGGATTACAAAAACATTCAGTACTTC.

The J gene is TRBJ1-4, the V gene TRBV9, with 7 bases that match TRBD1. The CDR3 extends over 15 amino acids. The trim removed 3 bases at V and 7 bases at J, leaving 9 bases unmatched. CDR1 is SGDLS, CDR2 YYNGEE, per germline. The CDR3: CASSALETGVEKLFF. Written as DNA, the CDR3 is TGTGCCAGCAGCGCCCTAGAAACAGGGGTTGAAAAACTGTTTTTT. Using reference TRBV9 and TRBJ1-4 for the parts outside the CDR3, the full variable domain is DSGVTQTPKHLITATGQRVTLRCSPRSGDLSVYWYQQSLDQGLQFLIQYYNGEERAKGNILERFSAQQFPDLHSELNLSSLELGDSALYFCASSALETGVEKLFFGSGTQLSVL.

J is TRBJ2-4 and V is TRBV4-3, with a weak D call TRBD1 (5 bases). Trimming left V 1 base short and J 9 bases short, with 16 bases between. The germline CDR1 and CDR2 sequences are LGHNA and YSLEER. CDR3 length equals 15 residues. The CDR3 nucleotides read TGCGCCAGCAGCCAAGTTCGGCAGGGTTTGGGCATTCAGTACTTC. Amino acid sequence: CASSQVRQGLGIQYF.

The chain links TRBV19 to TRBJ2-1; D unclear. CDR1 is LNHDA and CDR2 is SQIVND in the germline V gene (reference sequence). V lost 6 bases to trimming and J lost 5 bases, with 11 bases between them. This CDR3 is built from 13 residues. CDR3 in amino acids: CASSVARDNEQFF. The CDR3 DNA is TGTGCCAGTAGCGTGGCACGGGACAATGAGCAGTTCTTC. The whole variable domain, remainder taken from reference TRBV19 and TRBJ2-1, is DGGITQSPKYLFRKEGQNVTLSCEQNLNHDAMYWYRQDPGQGLRLIYYSQIVNDFQKGDIAEGYSVSREKKESFPLTVTSAQKNPTAFYLCASSVARDNEQFFGPGTRLTVL.

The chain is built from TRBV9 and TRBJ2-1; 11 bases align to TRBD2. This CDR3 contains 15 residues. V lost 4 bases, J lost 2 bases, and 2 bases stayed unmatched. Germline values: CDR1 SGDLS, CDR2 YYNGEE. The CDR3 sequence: CASSMGLAAYNEQFF. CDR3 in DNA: TGTGCCAGCAGCATGGGACTAGCGGCCTACAATGAGCAGTTCTTC. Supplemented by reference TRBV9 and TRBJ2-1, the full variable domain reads DSGVTQTPKHLITATGQRVTLRCSPRSGDLSVYWYQQSLDQGLQFLIQYYNGEERAKGNILERFSAQQFPDLHSELNLSSLELGDSALYFCASSMGLAAYNEQFFGPGTRLTVL.

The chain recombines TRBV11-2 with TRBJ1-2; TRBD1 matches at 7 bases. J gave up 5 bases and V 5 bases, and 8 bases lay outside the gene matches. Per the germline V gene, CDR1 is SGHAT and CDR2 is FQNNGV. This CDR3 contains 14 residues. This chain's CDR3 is CASSLSTGPYGYTF. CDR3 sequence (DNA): TGTGCCAGCAGCCTCTCGACAGGGCCTTATGGCTACACCTTC. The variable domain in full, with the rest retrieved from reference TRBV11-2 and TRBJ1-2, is EAGVAQSPRYKIIEKRQSVAFWCNPISGHATLYWYQQILGQGPKLLIQFQNNGVVDDSQLPKDRFSAERLKGVDSTLKIQPAKLEDSAVYLCASSLSTGPYGYTFGSGTRLTVV.

The CDR3 loop reads CASSVPGGVAWNEKLFF. The DNA of the CDR3 is TGTGCCAGCAGCGTTCCAGGGGGCGTAGCTTGGAACGAAAAACTGTTTTTT. This sequence joins TRBV7-9 and TRBJ1-4; TRBD1 aligns across 8 bases. The V gene's germline CDR1 is SEHNR and CDR2 FQNEAQ (reference sequence). The V gene end was trimmed by 5 bases and the J gene end by 8 bases; junction bases not matched to a gene: 16. This CDR3 is 17 amino acids long.